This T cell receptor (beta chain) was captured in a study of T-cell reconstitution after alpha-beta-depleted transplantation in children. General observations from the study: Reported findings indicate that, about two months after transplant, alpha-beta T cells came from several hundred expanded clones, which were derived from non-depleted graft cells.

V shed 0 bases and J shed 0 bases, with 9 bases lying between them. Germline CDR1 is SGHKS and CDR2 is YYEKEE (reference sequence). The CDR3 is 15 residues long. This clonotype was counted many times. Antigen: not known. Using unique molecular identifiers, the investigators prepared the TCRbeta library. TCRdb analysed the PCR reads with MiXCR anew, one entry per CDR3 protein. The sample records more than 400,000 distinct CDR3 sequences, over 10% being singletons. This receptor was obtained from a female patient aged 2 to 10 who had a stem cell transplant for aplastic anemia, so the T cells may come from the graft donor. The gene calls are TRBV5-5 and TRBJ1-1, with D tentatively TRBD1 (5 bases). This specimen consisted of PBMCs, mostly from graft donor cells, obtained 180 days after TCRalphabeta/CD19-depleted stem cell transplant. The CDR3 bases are TGTGCCAGCAGCTTGGGGGACGCAATGAACACTGAAGCTTTCTTT. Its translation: CASSLGDAMNTEAFF.